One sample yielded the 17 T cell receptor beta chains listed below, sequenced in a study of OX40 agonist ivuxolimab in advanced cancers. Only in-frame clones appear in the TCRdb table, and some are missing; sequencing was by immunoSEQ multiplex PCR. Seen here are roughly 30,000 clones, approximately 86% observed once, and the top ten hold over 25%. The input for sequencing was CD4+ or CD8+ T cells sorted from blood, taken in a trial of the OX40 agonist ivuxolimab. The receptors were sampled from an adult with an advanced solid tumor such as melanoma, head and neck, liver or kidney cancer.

CDR3 in amino acids: CASSLSGELFF. The CDR3 coding sequence is TGCGCCAGCAGCTTGAGTGGGGAGCTGTTTTTT. This chain uses TRBV5-1 with TRBJ2-2, with D hard to call. CDR3 length equals 11 residues. The germline V gene has CDR1 SGHRS and CDR2 YFSETQ. Trimming left V 1 base short and J 8 bases short, with 3 bases between.

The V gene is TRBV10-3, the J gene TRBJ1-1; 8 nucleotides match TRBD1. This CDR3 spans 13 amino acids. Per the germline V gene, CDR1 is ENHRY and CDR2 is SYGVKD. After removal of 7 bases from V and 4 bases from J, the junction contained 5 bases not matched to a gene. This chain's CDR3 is CAINDRGGTEAFF. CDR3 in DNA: TGTGCCATCAATGACAGGGGCGGCACTGAAGCTTTCTTT.

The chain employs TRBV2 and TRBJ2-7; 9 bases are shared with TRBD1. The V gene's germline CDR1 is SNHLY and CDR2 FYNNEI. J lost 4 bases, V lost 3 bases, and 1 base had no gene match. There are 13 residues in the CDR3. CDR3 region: CASSDGQGYEQYF. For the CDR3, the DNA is TGTGCCAGCAGTGACGGACAGGGGTACGAGCAGTACTTC. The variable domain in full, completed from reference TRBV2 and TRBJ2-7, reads EPEVTQTPSHQVTQMGQEVILRCVPISNHLYFYWYRQILGQKVEFLVSFYNNEISEKSEIFDDQFSVERPDGSNFTLKIRSTKLEDSAMYFCASSDGQGYEQYFGPGTRLTVT.

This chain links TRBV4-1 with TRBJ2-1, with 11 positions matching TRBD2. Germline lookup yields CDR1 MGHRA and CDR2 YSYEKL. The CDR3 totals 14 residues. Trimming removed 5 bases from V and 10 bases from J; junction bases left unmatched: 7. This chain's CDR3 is CASSAVAGGEEQFF. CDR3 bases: TGCGCCAGCAGCGCCGTAGCGGGGGGGGAGGAGCAGTTCTTC.

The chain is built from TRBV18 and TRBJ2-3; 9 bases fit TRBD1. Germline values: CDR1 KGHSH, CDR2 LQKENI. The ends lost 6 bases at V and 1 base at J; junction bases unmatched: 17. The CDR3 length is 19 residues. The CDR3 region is CASSLSPHRGQVGTDTQYF. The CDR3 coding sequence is TGTGCCAGCTCCCTATCACCCCACAGGGGGCAGGTCGGCACAGATACGCAGTATTTT.

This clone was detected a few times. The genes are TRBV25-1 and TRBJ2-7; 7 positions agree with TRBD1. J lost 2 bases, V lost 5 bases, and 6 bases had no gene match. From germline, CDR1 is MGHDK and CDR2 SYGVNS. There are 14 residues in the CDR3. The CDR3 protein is CASSWRTGAYEQYF. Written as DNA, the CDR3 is TGTGCCAGCAGTTGGAGGACAGGCGCCTACGAGCAGTACTTC.

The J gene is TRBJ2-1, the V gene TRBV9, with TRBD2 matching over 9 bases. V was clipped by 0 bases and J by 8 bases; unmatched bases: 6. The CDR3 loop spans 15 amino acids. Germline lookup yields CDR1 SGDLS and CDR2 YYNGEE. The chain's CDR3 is CASSVDLAGFYEQFF. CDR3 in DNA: TGTGCCAGCAGCGTAGATCTAGCGGGGTTTTATGAGCAGTTCTTC.

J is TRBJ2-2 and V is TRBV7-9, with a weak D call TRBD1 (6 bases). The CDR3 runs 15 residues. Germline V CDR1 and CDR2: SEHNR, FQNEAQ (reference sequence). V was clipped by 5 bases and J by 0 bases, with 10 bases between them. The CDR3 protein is CASSDTGTNTGELFF. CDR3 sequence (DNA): TGTGCCAGCAGCGACACAGGGACGAACACCGGGGAGCTGTTTTTT.

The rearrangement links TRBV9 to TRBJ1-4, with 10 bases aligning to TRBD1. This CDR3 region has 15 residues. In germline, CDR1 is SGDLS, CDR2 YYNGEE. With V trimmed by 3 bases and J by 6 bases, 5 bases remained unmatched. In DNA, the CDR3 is TGTGCCAGCAGCGCGCGACAGGGGGCGGATGAAAAACTGTTTTTT. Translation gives CASSARQGADEKLFF.

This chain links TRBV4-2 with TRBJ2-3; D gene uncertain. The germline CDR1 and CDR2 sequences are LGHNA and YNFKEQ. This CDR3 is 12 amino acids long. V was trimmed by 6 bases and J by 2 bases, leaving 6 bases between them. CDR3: CASRPDTDTQYF. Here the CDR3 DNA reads TGTGCCAGCAGACCCGACACAGATACGCAGTATTTT.

The CDR3 DNA reads TGTGCCAGCAGCCCGGGTCTAGCGGGGGCCGATTTGAGCTCCTACGAGCAGTACTTC. Its protein is CASSPGLAGADLSSYEQYF. This chain uses TRBV13 with TRBJ2-7; 10 bases line up with TRBD2. The length of the CDR3 is 19 residues. The germline CDR1 and CDR2 sequences are PRHDT and FYEKMQ (reference sequence). With V trimmed by 5 bases and J by 0 bases, 16 bases remained unmatched.

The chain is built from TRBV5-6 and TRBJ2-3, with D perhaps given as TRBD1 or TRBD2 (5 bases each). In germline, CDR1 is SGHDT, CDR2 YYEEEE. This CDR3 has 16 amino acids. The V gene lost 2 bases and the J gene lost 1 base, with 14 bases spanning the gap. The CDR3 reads CASSFGRRGGTDTQYF. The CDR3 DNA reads TGTGCCAGCAGCTTTGGGCGCCGAGGGGGCACAGATACGCAGTATTTT.

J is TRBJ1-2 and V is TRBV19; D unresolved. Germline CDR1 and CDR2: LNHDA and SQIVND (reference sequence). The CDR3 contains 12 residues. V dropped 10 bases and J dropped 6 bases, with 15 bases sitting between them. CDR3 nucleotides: TGTGCCACCCAATACCGGGAAGATGGCTACACCTTC. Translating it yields CATQYREDGYTF.

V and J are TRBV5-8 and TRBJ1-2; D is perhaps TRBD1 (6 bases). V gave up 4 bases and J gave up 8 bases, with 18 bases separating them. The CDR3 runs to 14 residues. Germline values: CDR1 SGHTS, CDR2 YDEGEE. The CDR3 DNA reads TGTGCCAGCAGCGGTCAAGGGGGGCCCTGGGGCTACACCTTC. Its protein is CASSGQGGPWGYTF.

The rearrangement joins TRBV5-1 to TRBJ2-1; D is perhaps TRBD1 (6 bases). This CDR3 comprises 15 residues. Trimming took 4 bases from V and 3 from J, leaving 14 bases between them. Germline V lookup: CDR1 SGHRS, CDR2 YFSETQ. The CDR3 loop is CASSHEQGSYNEQFF. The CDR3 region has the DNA TGCGCCAGCAGCCACGAGCAGGGGAGCTACAATGAGCAGTTCTTC.

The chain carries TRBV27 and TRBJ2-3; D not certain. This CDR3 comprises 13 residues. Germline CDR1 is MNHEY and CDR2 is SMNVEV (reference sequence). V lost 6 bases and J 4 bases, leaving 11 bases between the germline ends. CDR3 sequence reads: CASSPVVADTQYF. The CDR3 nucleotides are TGTGCCAGCAGCCCAGTAGTCGCAGATACGCAGTATTTT.

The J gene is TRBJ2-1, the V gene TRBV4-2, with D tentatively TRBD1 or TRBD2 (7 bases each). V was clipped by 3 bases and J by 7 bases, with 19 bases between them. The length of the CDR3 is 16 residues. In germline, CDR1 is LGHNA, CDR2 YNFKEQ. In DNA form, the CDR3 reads TGTGCCAGCAGCCACACGGCAGGGGGGGCCTTAAATGAGCAGTTCTTC. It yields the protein CASSHTAGGALNEQFF.